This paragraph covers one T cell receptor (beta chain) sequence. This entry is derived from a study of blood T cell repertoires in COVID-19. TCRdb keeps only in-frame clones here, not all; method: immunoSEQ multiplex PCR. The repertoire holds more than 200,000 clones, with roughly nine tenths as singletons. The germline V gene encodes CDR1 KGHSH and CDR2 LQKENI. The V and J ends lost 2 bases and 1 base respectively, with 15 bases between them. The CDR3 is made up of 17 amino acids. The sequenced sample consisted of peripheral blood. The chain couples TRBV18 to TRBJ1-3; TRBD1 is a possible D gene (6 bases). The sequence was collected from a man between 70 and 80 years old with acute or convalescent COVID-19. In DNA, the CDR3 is TGTGCCAGCTCACCAGCCGGCGGACAGCGATCTGGAAACACCATATATTTT. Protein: CASSPAGGQRSGNTIYF.